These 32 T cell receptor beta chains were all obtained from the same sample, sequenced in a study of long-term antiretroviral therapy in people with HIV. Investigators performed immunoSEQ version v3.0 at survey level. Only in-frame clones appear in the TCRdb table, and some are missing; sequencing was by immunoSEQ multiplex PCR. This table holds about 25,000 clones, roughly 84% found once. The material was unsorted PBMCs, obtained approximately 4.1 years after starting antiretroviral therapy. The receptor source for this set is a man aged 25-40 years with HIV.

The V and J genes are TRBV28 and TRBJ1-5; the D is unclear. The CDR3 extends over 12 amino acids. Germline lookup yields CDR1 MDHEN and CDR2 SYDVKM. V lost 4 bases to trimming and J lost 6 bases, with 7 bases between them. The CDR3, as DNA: TGTGCCAGCAGTTCCGGTACTCAGCCCCAGCATTTT. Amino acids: CASSSGTQPQHF.

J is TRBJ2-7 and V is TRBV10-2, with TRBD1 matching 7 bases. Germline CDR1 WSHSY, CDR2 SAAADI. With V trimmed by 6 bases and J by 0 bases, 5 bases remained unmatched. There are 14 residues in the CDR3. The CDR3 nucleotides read TGCGCCAGCAGGGACAGGTCTAGCTCCTACGAGCAGTACTTC. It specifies CASRDRSSSYEQYF.

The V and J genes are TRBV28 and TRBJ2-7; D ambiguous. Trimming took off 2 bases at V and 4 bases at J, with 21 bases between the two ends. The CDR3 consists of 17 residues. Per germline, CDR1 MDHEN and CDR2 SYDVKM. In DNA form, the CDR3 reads TGTGCCAGCAGTTTACGTATCGGCCGACTGGGTTTTTACGAGCAGTACTTC. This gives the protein CASSLRIGRLGFYEQYF.

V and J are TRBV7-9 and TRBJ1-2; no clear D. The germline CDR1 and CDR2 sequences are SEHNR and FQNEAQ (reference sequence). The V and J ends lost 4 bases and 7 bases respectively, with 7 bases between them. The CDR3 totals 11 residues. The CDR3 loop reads CASSYRGGYTF. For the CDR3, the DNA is TGTGCCAGCAGCTATCGGGGTGGCTACACCTTC.

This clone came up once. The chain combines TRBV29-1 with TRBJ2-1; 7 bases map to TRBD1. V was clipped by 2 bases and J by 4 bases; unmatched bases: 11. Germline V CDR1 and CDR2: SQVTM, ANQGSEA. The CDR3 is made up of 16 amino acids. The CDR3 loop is CSVEFPSGGSYNEQFF. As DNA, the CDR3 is TGCAGCGTTGAATTCCCCTCAGGGGGATCTTACAATGAGCAGTTCTTC.

The CDR3 sequence: CASSYSTGIDYGYTF. The CDR3 nucleotides read TGTGCCAGCAGTTACTCGACAGGGATTGACTATGGCTACACCTTC. The chain couples TRBV6-6 to TRBJ1-2; TRBD1 matches 7 bases. The V gene's germline CDR1 is MNHNY and CDR2 SVGAGI (reference sequence). Germline trimming cut 0 bases from V and 3 bases from J; bases unmatched to any gene: 4. The CDR3 has 15 amino acids.

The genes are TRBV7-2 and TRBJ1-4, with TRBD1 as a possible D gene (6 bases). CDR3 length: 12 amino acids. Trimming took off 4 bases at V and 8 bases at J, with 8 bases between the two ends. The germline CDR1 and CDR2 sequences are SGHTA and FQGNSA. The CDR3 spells CASSSQGEKLFF. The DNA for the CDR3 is TGTGCCAGCAGCTCTCAGGGGGAAAAACTGTTTTTT.

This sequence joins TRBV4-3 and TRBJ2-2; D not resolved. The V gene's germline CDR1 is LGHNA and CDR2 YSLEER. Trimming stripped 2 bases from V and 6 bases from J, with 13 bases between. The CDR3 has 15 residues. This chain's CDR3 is CASSQRLSDPGELFF. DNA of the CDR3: TGCGCCAGCAGCCAAAGGTTATCAGATCCCGGGGAGCTGTTTTTT.

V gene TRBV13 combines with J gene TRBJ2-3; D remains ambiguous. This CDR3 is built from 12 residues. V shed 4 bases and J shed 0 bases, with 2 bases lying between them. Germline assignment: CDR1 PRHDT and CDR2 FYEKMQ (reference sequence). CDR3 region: CASSYSTDTQYF. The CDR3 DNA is TGTGCCAGCAGCTACAGCACAGATACGCAGTATTTT.

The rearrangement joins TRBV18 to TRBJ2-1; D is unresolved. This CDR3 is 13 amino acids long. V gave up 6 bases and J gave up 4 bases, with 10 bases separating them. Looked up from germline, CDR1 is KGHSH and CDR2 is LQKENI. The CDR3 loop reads CASSPSYYNEQFF. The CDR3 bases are TGTGCCAGCTCGCCCTCTTATTACAATGAGCAGTTCTTC.

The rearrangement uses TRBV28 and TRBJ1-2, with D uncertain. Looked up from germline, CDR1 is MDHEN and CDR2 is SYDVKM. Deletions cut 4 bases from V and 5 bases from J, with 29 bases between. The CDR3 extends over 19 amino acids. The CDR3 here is CASSSLHIIKGSELYGYTF. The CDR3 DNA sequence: TGTGCCAGCAGTTCATTACATATCATCAAGGGCAGTGAGCTTTATGGCTACACCTTC.

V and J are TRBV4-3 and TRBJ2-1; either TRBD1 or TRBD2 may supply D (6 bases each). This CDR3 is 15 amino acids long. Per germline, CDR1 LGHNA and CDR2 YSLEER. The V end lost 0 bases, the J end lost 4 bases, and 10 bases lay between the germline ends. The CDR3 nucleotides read TGCGCCAGCAGCCAAGAAGAAGGGGGGTACAATGAGCAGTTCTTC. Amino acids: CASSQEEGGYNEQFF.

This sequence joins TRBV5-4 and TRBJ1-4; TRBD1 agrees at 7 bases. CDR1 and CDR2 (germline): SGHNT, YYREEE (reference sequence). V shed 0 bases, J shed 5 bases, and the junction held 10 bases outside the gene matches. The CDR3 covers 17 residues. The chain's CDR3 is CASSLVPAGTANEKLFF. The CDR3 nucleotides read TGTGCCAGCAGCTTGGTGCCAGCCGGGACAGCGAATGAAAAACTGTTTTTT.

The CDR3, as DNA: TGTGCCAGCAGTGAGGGGAATGAGGACACTGAAGCTTTCTTT. Residues: CASSEGNEDTEAFF. V is TRBV6-1 and J is TRBJ1-1, with D hard to call. Trimming cost V 3 bases and J 3 bases, with 11 bases left between them. The CDR3 sequence is 14 residues long. Germline CDR1 is MNHNS and CDR2 is SASEGT.

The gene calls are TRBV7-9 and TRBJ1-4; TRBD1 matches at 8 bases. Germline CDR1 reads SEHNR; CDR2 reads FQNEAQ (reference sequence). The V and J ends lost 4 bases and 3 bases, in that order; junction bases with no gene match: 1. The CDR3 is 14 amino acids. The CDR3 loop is CASSSGGPNEKLFF. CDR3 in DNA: TGTGCCAGCAGCTCAGGGGGCCCTAATGAAAAACTGTTTTTT.

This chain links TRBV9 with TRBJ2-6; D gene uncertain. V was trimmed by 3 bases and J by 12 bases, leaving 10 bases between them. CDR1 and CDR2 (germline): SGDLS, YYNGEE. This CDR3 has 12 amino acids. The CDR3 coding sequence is TGTGCCAGCAGCGGACCGGTGGGCGTCCTGACTTTC. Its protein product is CASSGPVGVLTF.

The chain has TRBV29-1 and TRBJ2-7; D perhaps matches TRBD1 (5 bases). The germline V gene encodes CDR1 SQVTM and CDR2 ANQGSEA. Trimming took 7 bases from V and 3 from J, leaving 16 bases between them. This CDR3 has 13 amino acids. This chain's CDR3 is CSARKRGYYEQYF. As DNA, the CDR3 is TGCAGCGCCCGTAAAAGGGGTTACTACGAGCAGTACTTC.

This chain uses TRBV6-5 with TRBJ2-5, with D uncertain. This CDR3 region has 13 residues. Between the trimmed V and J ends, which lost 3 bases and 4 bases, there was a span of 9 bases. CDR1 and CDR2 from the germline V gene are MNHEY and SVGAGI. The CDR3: CASSYLDGETQYF. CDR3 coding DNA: TGTGCCAGCAGTTATTTAGATGGAGAGACCCAGTACTTC.

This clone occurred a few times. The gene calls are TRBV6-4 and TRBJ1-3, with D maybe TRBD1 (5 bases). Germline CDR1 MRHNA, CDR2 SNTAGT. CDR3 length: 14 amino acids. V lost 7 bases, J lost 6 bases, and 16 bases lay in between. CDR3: CASKRTWGENTIYF. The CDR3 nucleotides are TGTGCCAGCAAGCGGACATGGGGGGAAAACACCATATATTTT.

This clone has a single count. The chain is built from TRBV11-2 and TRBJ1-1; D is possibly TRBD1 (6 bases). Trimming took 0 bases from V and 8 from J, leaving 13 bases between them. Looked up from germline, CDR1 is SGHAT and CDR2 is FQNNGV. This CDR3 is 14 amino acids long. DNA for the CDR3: TGTGCCAGCAGCTTAGATCAACTCAGGGGCGAAGCTTTCTTT. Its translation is CASSLDQLRGEAFF.

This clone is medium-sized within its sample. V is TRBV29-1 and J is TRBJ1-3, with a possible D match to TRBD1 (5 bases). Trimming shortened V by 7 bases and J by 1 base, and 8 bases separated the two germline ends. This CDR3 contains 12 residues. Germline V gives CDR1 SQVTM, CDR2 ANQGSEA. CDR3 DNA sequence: TGCAGCGGGGGGGATTCTGGAAACACCATATATTTT. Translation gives CSGGDSGNTIYF. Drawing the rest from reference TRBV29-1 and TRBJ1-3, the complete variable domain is SAVISQKPSRDICQRGTSLTIQCQVDSQVTMMFWYRQQPGQSLTLIATANQGSEATYESGFVIDKFPISRPNLTFSTLTVSNMSPEDSSIYLCSGGDSGNTIYFGEGSWLTVV.

DNA of the CDR3: TGTGCCAGCTCACTCCGGGGTCTTTCCCTCGAGCAGTACTTC. It is translated as CASSLRGLSLEQYF. This chain connects TRBV18 to TRBJ2-7, with a weak D call TRBD2 (5 bases). The germline gives CDR1 KGHSH, CDR2 LQKENI. Trimming took 4 bases from V and 6 from J, leaving 16 bases between them. This CDR3 is built from 14 residues.

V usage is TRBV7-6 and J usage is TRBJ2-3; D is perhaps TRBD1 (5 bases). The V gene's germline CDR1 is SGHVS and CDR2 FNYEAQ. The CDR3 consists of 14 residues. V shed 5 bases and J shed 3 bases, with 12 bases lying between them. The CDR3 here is CASSQTDSTDTQYF. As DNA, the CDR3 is TGTGCCAGCAGCCAAACCGACAGTACAGATACGCAGTATTTT.

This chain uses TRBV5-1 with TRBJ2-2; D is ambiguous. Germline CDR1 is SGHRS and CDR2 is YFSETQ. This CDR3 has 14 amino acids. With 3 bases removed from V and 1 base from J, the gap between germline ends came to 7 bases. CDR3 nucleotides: TGCGCCAGCAGCTCGGCAGGGAACACCGGGGAGCTGTTTTTT. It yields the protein CASSSAGNTGELFF.

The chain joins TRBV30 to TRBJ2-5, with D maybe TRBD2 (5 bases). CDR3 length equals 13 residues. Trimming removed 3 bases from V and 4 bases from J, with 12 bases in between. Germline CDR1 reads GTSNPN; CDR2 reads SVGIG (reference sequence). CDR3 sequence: CAWRGGWGETQYF. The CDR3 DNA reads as TGTGCCTGGAGAGGCGGGTGGGGAGAGACCCAGTACTTC.

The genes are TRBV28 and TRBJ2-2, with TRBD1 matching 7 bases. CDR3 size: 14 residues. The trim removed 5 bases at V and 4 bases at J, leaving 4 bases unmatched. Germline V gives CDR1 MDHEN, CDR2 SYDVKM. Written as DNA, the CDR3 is TGTGCCAGCAGTCCCGGGACAGCCACCGGGGAGCTGTTTTTT. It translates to CASSPGTATGELFF.

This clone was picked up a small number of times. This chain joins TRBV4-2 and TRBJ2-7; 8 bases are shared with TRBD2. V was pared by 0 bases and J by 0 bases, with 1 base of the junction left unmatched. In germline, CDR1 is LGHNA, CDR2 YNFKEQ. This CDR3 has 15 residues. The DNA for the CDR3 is TGTGCCAGCAGCCAAGACAGCGGGAGCTCCTACGAGCAGTACTTC. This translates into CASSQDSGSSYEQYF.

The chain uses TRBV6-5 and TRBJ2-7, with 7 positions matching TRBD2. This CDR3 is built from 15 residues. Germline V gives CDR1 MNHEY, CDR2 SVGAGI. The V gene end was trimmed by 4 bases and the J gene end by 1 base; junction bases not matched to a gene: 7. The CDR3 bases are TGTGCCAGCAGTTTATTAGGCGGGGGTTCCTACGAGCAGTACTTC. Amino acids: CASSLLGGGSYEQYF.

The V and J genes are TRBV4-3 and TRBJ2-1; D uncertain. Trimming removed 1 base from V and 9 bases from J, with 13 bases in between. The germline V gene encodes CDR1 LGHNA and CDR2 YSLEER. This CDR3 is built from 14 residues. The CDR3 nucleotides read TGCGCCAGCAGCCAAGGTTTCGAGACCACTGAGCAGTTCTTC. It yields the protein CASSQGFETTEQFF.

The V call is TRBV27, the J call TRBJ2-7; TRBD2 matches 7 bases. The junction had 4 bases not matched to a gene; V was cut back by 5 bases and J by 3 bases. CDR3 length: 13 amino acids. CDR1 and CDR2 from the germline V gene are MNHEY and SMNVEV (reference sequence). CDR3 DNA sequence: TGTGCCAGCAGTCTCGGGACTAACTACGAGCAGTACTTC. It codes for CASSLGTNYEQYF.

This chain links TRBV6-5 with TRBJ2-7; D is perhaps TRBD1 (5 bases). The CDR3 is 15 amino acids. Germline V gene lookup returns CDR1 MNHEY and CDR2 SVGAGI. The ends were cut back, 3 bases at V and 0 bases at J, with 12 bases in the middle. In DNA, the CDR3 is TGTGCCAGCAGTTATGGGGCCCTAAGCTCCTACGAGCAGTACTTC. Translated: CASSYGALSSYEQYF.

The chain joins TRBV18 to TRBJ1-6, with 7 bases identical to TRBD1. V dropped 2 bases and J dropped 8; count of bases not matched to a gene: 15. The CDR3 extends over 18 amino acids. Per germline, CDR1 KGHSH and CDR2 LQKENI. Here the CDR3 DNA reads TGTGCCAGCTCACCAACAAGGTTAACTCCACAGGGGCATTCACCCCTCCACTTT. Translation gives CASSPTRLTPQGHSPLHF.